The text below deals with one T cell receptor beta chain. This clonotype was seen only a few times. The antigen it recognizes is unknown. The record has no base qualities; no much larger clone is one base away. The library relied on 5' RACE. Instrument on record: NextSeq 500. To correct for sequencing error and PCR bias, the TCR library protocol tagged individual cDNA molecules with unique molecular identifiers. Both TCR alpha and beta chains were sequenced, and tight co-correlation was observed between alpha and beta sequence abundances in each sample. As for how the authors treated the data: Decombinator V4 was used to annotate the V gene, J gene and CDR3 of the TCR sequences. TCRs were defined as expanded if a significant change between any two time points was detected under a Poisson model with p below 0.0001. Abundances of TCRs were expressed as counts per million after normalisation to the total number of TCRs sequenced in each sample. MAIT TCRs were defined by TRAV1-2 paired with TRAJ12, TRAJ20 or TRAJ33, and iNKT TCRs by TRAV10 paired with TRAJ18. VDJdb, accessed 1 November 2021, was searched for CMV, EBV and SARS-CoV-2 annotated TCRs, excluding TCRs annotated for multiple antigens. The public reads were reprocessed in TCRdb via fastp at Q25 and MiXCR, keeping in-frame beta chains. Entries are consolidated by CDR3 protein sequence, retaining the most common genes and DNA. These V and J calls derive from TCRdb rather than the authors' analysis. The sample includes about 60,000 distinct CDR3 sequences, with around 6% observed a single time. Roughly 7% of the sample goes to the ten largest clones.

This entry comes from a study of early T cells in non-severe SARS-CoV-2 infection listed by TCRdb under 2021. With respect to the entire study: Bulk RNA from unsorted whole blood was used for TCR sequencing, so alpha and beta chains could not be paired.

The research as a whole found: Matching against VDJdb was skewed toward anti-spike CD8 responses, likely underestimated virus-specific expansions, and missed private and CD4 specificities.

There are 16 amino acids in the CDR3, from cysteine to phenylalanine inclusive. Of all the DNA, just the CDR3 is kept, 48 bases in frame from base 1. Germline trimming amounts to 3 bases on V and 2 bases on J, with 4 as the count of junction bases outside the gene matches. The germline V gene (reference sequence) gives CDR1 as SEHNR and CDR2 as FQNEAQ. A case-control design nested within a healthcare worker cohort in London, UK, was used, with weekly nasopharyngeal swab PCR tests and blood sampling performed. Healthcare workers were recruited during the week of the UK lockdown, between 23 and 31 March 2020, and followed weekly for up to roughly 16 weeks.

The receptor comes from an adult who was a healthcare worker with PCR-confirmed SARS-CoV-2 infection or an uninfected control (not recorded which). The source material was whole blood. The chain couples TRBV7-9 to TRBJ2-3, and 11 junction bases match TRBD2. The DNA sequence reads TGTGCCAGCAGCTTGGGACTAGCGGTAACCACAGATACGCAGTATTTT. It specifies CASSLGLAVTTDTQYF.